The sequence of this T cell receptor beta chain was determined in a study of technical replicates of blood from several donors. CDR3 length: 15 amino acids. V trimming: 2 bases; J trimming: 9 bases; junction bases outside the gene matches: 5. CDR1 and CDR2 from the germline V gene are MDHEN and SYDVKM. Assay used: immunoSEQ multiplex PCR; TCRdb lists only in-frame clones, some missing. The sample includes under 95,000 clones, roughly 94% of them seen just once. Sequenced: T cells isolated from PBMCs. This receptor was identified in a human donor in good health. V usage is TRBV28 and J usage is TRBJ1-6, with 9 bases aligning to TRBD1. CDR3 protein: CASSLGDRVRSPLHF. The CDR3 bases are TGTGCCAGCAGTTTAGGGGACAGGGTCCGTTCACCCCTCCACTTT.